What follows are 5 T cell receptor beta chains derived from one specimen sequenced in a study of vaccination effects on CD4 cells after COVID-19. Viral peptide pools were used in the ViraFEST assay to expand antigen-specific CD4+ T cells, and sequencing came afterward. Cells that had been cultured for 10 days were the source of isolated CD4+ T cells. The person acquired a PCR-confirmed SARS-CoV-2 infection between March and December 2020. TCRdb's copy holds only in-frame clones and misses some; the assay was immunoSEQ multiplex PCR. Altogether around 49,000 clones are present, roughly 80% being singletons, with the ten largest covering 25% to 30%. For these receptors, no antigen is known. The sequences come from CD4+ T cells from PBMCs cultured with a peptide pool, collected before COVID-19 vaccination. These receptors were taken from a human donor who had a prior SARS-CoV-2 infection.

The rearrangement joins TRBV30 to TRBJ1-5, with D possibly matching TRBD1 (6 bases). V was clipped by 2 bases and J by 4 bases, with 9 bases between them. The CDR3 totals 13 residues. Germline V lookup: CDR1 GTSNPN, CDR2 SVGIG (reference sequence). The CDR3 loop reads CAWSHRENQPQHF. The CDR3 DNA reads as TGTGCCTGGAGTCACAGGGAAAATCAGCCCCAGCATTTT.

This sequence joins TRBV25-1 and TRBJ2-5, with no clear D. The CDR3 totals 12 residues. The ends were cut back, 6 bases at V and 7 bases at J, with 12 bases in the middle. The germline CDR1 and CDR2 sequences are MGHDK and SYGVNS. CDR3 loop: CASSAGSVTQYF. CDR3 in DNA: TGTGCCAGCAGCGCCGGAAGTGTGACCCAGTACTTC.

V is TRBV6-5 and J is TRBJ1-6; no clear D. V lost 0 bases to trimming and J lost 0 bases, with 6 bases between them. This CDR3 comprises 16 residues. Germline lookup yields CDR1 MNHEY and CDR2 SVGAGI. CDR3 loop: CASSYSRSSYNSPLHF. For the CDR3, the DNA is TGTGCCAGCAGTTACTCTAGGAGCTCCTATAATTCACCCCTCCACTTT.

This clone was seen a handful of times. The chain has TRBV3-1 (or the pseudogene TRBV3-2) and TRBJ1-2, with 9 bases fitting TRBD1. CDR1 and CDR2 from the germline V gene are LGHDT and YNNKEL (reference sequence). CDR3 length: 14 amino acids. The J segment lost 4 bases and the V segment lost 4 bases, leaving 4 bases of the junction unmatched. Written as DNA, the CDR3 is TGTGCCAGCAGCCTCCGGGACAGGGCCTATGGCTACACCTTC. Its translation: CASSLRDRAYGYTF.

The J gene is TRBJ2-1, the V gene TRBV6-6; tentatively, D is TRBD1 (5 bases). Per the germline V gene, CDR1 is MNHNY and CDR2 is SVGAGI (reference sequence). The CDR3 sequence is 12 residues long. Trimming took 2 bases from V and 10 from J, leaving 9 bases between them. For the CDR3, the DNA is TGTGCCAGCAGTTACAGGGGCTGGGAGCAGTTCTTC. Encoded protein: CASSYRGWEQFF.